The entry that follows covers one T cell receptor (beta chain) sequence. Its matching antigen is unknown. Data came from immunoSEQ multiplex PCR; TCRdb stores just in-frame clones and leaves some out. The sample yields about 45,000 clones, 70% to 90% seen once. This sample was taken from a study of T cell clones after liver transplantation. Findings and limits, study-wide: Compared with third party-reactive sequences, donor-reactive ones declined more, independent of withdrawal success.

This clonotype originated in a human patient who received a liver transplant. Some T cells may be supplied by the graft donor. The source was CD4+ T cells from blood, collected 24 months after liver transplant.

The CDR3 protein is CASGGEPHFYSNQPQHF. The CDR3 DNA follows: TGTGCCAGTGGTGGCGAACCGCACTTTTATAGCAATCAGCCCCAGCATTTT. The chain links TRBV19 to TRBJ1-5; D gene unclear. Trimming stripped 8 bases from V and 0 bases from J, with 20 bases between. Germline V CDR1 and CDR2: LNHDA, SQIVND (reference sequence). The CDR3 consists of 17 residues.